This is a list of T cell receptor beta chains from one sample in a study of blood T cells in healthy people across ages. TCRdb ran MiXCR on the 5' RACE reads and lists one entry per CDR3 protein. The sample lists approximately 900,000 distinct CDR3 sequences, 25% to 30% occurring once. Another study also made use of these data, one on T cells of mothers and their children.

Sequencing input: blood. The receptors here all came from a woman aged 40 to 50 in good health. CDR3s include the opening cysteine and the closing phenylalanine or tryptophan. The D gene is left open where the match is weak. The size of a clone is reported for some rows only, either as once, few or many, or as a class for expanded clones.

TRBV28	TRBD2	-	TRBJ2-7	TGTGCCAGCATATCCGGGGGGGCGGGAGAGCAGTACTTC	CASISGGAGEQYF
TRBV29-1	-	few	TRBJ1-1	TGCAGCGTTAGCTTACAGCTGGAGACTGAAGCTTTCTTT	CSVSLQLETEAFF
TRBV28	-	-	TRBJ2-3	TGTGCCAGCAGGTCCGGTCAGACTCTTGGGACGCAGTATTTT	CASRSGQTLGTQYF
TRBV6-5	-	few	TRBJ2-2	TGTGCCAGCAGTTACGGAGGACCCGGCCGGGAGCTGTTTTTT	CASSYGGPGRELFF
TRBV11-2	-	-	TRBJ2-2	TGTGCCAGCAGCTTATTTCCAGGGAGCGCCGGGGAGCTGTTTTTT	CASSLFPGSAGELFF
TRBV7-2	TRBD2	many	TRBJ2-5	TGTGCCAGCACCCGCGTCCGGGGGGAAGAGACCCAGTACTTC	CASTRVRGEETQYF
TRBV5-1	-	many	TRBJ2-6	TGTGCCAGCAGCTTACAAGGAACTGGGGCCAACGTCCTGACTTTC	CASSLQGTGANVLTF
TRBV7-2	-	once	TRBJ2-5	TGTGCCAGCAGTTACGGACAGACGTACCAAGAGACCCAGTACTTC	CASSYGQTYQETQYF
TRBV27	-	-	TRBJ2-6	TGTGCCAGCATGCGTCAGGGTTCAGGGGCCAACGTCCTGACTTTC	CASMRQGSGANVLTF
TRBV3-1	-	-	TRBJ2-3	TGTGCCAGCAGCCAGTTCGGGACTCTAGCTGTGACAGATACGCAGTATTTT	CASSQFGTLAVTDTQYF
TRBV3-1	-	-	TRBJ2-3	TGTGCCGGCAGCCACCGGTGGGATACGCAGTATTTT	CAGSHRWDTQYF
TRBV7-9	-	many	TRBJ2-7	TGTGCCAGCAGCTTAGCGCTCCAGGAAGGCGAGCAGTACTTC	CASSLALQEGEQYF
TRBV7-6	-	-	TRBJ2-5	TGTGCCAGCAGCTCCCTGGGGGGGCCCCAAGAGACCCAGTACTTC	CASSSLGGPQETQYF
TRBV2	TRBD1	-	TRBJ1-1	TGTGCCAGCACTTCCGACAGGGTTCGTCTTAGAACTGAAGCTTTCTTT	CASTSDRVRLRTEAFF
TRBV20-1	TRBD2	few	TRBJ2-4	TGCAGTGCTAGAAAAGCGGGGGGGCCTATAGACATTCAGTACTTC	CSARKAGGPIDIQYF
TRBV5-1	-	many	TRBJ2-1	TGCGCCAGCAGCTTGGAGGGTTGGTCCTACAATGAGCAGTTCTTC	CASSLEGWSYNEQFF
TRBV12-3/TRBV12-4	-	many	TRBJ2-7	TGTGCCAGCAGTTCGGCCGGGACCACCTACGAGCAGTACTTC	CASSSAGTTYEQYF
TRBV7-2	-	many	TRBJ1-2	TGTGCCAGCAGCACCTACAGGGACGTCAACTATGGCTACACCTTC	CASSTYRDVNYGYTF
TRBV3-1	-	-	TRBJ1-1	TGTGCCAGCAGCCAAGATACGGGAAGCACTGAAGCTTTCTTT	CASSQDTGSTEAFF
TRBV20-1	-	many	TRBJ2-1	TGCAGTGCTAGTGCCGGGATTAGAAGCAATGAGCAGTTCTTC	CSASAGIRSNEQFF
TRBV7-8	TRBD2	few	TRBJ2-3	TGTGCCAGCAGCCCGACTCTAGCGGGGGGCCGTGGAGATACGCAGTATTTT	CASSPTLAGGRGDTQYF
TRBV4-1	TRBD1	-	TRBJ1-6	TGCGCCAGCAGCAGGCCGGGACAGTGGATTACCCTCCACTTT	CASSRPGQWITLHF
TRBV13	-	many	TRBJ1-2	TGTGCCAGCAGCTTAGGCCGAGGGGGAGGGCATGGCTACACCTTC	CASSLGRGGGHGYTF
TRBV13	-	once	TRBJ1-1	TGTGCCAGCAGCCCTACGGGGACATACATGAACACTGAAGCTTTCTTT	CASSPTGTYMNTEAFF
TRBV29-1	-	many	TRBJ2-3	TGCAGCGTTGAGGTGGGGGCCAACACAGATACGCAGTATTTT	CSVEVGANTDTQYF
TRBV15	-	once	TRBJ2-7	TGTGCCACCAGCAGAGTGCAAGGTTGGGGGGCCAACTACGGGCAGTACTTC	CATSRVQGWGANYGQYF
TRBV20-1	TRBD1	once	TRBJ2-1	TGCAGTGCTAGGGGACAGGGCTGGAATGAGCAGTTCTTC	CSARGQGWNEQFF
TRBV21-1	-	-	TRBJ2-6	TGTGCCAGCACCCATCGGGAGAGGATCAGCTCTGGGGCCAACGTCCTGACTTTC	CASTHRERISSGANVLTF
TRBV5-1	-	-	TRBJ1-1	TGCGCCAGCAGCGGTGGGGGCCTCCCGATGAACACTGAGGCTTTCTTT	CASSGGGLPMNTEAFF
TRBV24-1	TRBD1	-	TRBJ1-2	TGTGCCACCAGTGATGAGGGACAGGTTGTTGGCTACACCTTC	CATSDEGQVVGYTF
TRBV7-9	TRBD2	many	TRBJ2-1	TGTGCCAGCAGCTCCTCCGGGACTAGGGTATCGTCCTCCTACAATGAGCAGTTCTTC	CASSSSGTRVSSSYNEQFF
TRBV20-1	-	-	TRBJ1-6	TGCAGTGCTAGGACACAGGGTATTTCTAATTCACCCCTCCACTTT	CSARTQGISNSPLHF
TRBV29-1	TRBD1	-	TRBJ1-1	TGCAGCGTTGGGACAGGGAGGATGAACACTGAAGCTTTCTTT	CSVGTGRMNTEAFF
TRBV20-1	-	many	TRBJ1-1	TGCAGTGCTAGAGACAGGGGCGCGTGGAACACTGAAGCTTTCTTT	CSARDRGAWNTEAFF
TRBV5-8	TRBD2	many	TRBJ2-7	TGTGCCAGCAGCTGGGTGCGGGGGGTTGGCGAGCAGTACTTC	CASSWVRGVGEQYF
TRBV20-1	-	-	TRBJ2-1	TGCAGTGCTAGAACAGTCTACAATGAGCAGTTCTTC	CSARTVYNEQFF
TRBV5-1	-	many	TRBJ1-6	TGCGCCAGCAGAGACCCGGGTGATTCACCCCTCCACTTT	CASRDPGDSPLHF
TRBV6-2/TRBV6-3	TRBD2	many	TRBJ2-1	TGTGCCAGCAGTGGCGCTAGCGGGGGGAGCTCCTACAATGAGCAGTTCTTC	CASSGASGGSSYNEQFF
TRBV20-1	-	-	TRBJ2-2	TGCAGTGCTAGTCCTCGGGTCACCGGGGAGCTGTTTTTT	CSASPRVTGELFF
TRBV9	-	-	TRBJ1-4	TGTGCCCGCAGCGTAGCGGAGGGTAGGGGTGAAAAACTGTTTTTT	CARSVAEGRGEKLFF
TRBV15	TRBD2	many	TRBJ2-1	TGTGCCACCAGCGGCGGGACTAGCGGGTACAATGAGCAGTTCTTC	CATSGGTSGYNEQFF